The clone carrying this T cell receptor beta chain occurred many times. The target antigen is unknown. The data originate from a study of early T cells in non-severe SARS-CoV-2 infection. Molecules of cDNA were individually given unique molecular identifiers that were attached to them. TCRdb re-analysed the 5' RACE reads in MiXCR, keeping a single row per CDR3 protein. The table records tens of thousands of distinct CDR3 sequences, about 9.3% of them present only once. This CDR3 has 15 amino acids. V lost 0 bases to trimming and J lost 3 bases, with 11 bases between them. Germline CDR1 reads SEHNR; CDR2 reads FQNEAQ (reference sequence). Study-level points and caveats: VDJdb matching, biased toward anti-spike CD8 responses, missed private and CD4 specificities.

This chain links TRBV7-9 with TRBJ2-5; D not resolved. The clonotype originates from an adult who was a healthcare worker with PCR-confirmed SARS-CoV-2 infection or an uninfected control (not recorded which). The sequencing input was whole blood. The CDR3 loop is CASSLARHREETQYF. CDR3 sequence (DNA): TGTGCCAGCAGCTTAGCGAGACACCGGGAAGAGACCCAGTACTTC.